Listed below are T cell receptor beta chains from one sample, sequenced in a study of blood T cell repertoires in COVID-19. Libraries were prepared by immunoSEQ multiplex PCR; TCRdb keeps only in-frame clonotypes and omits some of them. Among about 58,000 clones listed, more than 85% were seen once. Material for sequencing was peripheral blood. These receptors were taken from a woman between 70 and 85 years old with active COVID-19. The CDR3 runs from the conserved cysteine through the conserved F or W. A D gene is named only where the DNA matches it firmly. Part of the rows lack a size; the others show once, few, many or a class for expanded clones.

D gene: NA; V gene: TRBV7-9; J gene: TRBJ2-1; CDR3 length: 15; clone size: NA; CDR3 DNA: TGTGCCAGAGACAGGGCCGGGACTTCAAACAATGAGCAGTTCTTC; CDR3 protein: CARDRAGTSNNEQFF
D gene: TRBD1; V gene: TRBV24-1; J gene: TRBJ2-1; CDR3 length: 17; clone size: NA; CDR3 DNA: TGTGCCACCAGTGACAGCTCGGGACAGGGGGCAGGGAATGAGCAGTTCTTC; CDR3 protein: CATSDSSGQGAGNEQFF
D gene: NA; V gene: TRBV25-1; J gene: TRBJ2-2; CDR3 length: 13; clone size: NA; CDR3 DNA: TGTGCCAGCAGTTTTACTAACACCGGGGAGCTGTTTTTT; CDR3 protein: CASSFTNTGELFF
D gene: NA; V gene: TRBV7-3; J gene: TRBJ2-3; CDR3 length: 15; clone size: NA; CDR3 DNA: TGTGCCAGCAGCTCAGAGACAGGACCCACAGATACGCAGTATTTT; CDR3 protein: CASSSETGPTDTQYF
D gene: TRBD1; V gene: TRBV5-1; J gene: TRBJ2-1; CDR3 length: 15; clone size: NA; CDR3 DNA: TGCGCCAGCAGTTGGGGACAGGGGGAATACAATGAGCAGTTCTTC; CDR3 protein: CASSWGQGEYNEQFF
D gene: TRBD1; V gene: TRBV27; J gene: TRBJ1-5; CDR3 length: 15; clone size: NA; CDR3 DNA: TGTGCCAGCAGTTTATTGACAGGGGATCGGCAGCCCCAGCATTTT; CDR3 protein: CASSLLTGDRQPQHF
D gene: TRBD1; V gene: TRBV28; J gene: TRBJ1-1; CDR3 length: 14; clone size: NA; CDR3 DNA: TGTGCCAGCAGAAGGGACAGACTCGGGGCTGAAGCTTTCTTT; CDR3 protein: CASRRDRLGAEAFF
D gene: TRBD2; V gene: TRBV27; J gene: TRBJ2-1; CDR3 length: 16; clone size: once; CDR3 DNA: TGTGCCAGCAGTCCAGGGACTAGCGGGATGGGAAAAGGGCAGTTCTTC; CDR3 protein: CASSPGTSGMGKGQFF
D gene: NA; V gene: TRBV7-3; J gene: TRBJ2-3; CDR3 length: 14; clone size: NA; CDR3 DNA: TGTGCCAGCAGCTCCTCGACACGGCCCCGAACGCAGTATTTT; CDR3 protein: CASSSSTRPRTQYF
D gene: TRBD2; V gene: TRBV6-5; J gene: TRBJ2-3; CDR3 length: 14; clone size: NA; CDR3 DNA: TGTGCCAGCAGCCCACTAGCGGGAGCAGATACGCAGTATTTT; CDR3 protein: CASSPLAGADTQYF
D gene: TRBD1; V gene: TRBV10-3; J gene: TRBJ1-3; CDR3 length: 16; clone size: NA; CDR3 DNA: TGTGCCTCGATCGGACAGGGGGCAGGGACTGGAAACACCATATATTTT; CDR3 protein: CASIGQGAGTGNTIYF
D gene: NA; V gene: TRBV27; J gene: TRBJ2-1; CDR3 length: 13; clone size: NA; CDR3 DNA: TGTGCCAGCAGTACGACAGGTTACAATGAGCAGTTCTTC; CDR3 protein: CASSTTGYNEQFF
D gene: TRBD1; V gene: TRBV30; J gene: TRBJ1-1; CDR3 length: 14; clone size: NA; CDR3 DNA: TGTGCCTGGAGTGTCGGACAGGGCGGCACTGAAGCTTTCTTT; CDR3 protein: CAWSVGQGGTEAFF
D gene: NA; V gene: TRBV19; J gene: TRBJ2-2; CDR3 length: 16; clone size: NA; CDR3 DNA: TGTGCCAGTAGTATTAGAAGTCCGACGAACACCGGGGAGCTGTTTTTT; CDR3 protein: CASSIRSPTNTGELFF
D gene: TRBD1; V gene: TRBV19; J gene: TRBJ1-3; CDR3 length: 17; clone size: NA; CDR3 DNA: TGTGCCAGTAGTTCGACCCTGGGACAGGGTGCAGGAAACACCATATATTTT; CDR3 protein: CASSSTLGQGAGNTIYF
D gene: NA; V gene: TRBV25-1; J gene: TRBJ2-1; CDR3 length: 15; clone size: NA; CDR3 DNA: TGTGCCAGCACCCAATCGATGGCGGGAAGGCCAGAGCAGTTCTTC; CDR3 protein: CASTQSMAGRPEQFF
D gene: NA; V gene: TRBV25-1; J gene: TRBJ2-5; CDR3 length: 15; clone size: NA; CDR3 DNA: TGTGCCAGCAGTCCCCTAGGCGGGGGCGGGGAGACCCAGTACTTC; CDR3 protein: CASSPLGGGGETQYF
D gene: NA; V gene: TRBV6-2/TRBV6-3; J gene: TRBJ1-5; CDR3 length: 16; clone size: NA; CDR3 DNA: TGTGCCAGCAGTTACCGGACAGTAGCAGGCGATCAGCCCCAGCATTTT; CDR3 protein: CASSYRTVAGDQPQHF
D gene: TRBD1; V gene: TRBV29-1; J gene: TRBJ2-7; CDR3 length: 12; clone size: NA; CDR3 DNA: TGCAGCGTCAAACGGACAGGGCCCGAGCAGTACTTC; CDR3 protein: CSVKRTGPEQYF
D gene: NA; V gene: TRBV6-5; J gene: TRBJ1-3; CDR3 length: 14; clone size: few; CDR3 DNA: TGTGCCAGCATGGGGGGAGTTTCAGGAAACACCATATATTTT; CDR3 protein: CASMGGVSGNTIYF
D gene: NA; V gene: TRBV19; J gene: TRBJ2-1; CDR3 length: 15; clone size: NA; CDR3 DNA: TGTGCCAGTAGTATGTCTAGCGTTCGGGACAATGAGCAGTTCTTC; CDR3 protein: CASSMSSVRDNEQFF
D gene: NA; V gene: TRBV11-2; J gene: TRBJ2-1; CDR3 length: 14; clone size: NA; CDR3 DNA: TGTGCCAGCAGCCCGGGACTCGCAGACAATGAGCAGTTCTTC; CDR3 protein: CASSPGLADNEQFF
D gene: NA; V gene: TRBV30; J gene: TRBJ2-7; CDR3 length: 14; clone size: NA; CDR3 DNA: TGTGCCTGGAGCCTACAGGGTGCTCATCCAAGGCAGTACTTC; CDR3 protein: CAWSLQGAHPRQYF
D gene: NA; V gene: TRBV28; J gene: TRBJ1-1; CDR3 length: 14; clone size: NA; CDR3 DNA: TGTGCCATCTTACCCGGTGAGCGGAACACTGAAGCTTTCTTT; CDR3 protein: CAILPGERNTEAFF
D gene: NA; V gene: TRBV10-3; J gene: TRBJ2-3; CDR3 length: 13; clone size: NA; CDR3 DNA: TGTGCCATCAGTGAGTCTAGCAGGGTTACGCAGTATTTT; CDR3 protein: CAISESSRVTQYF
D gene: NA; V gene: TRBV5-5; J gene: TRBJ1-2; CDR3 length: 12; clone size: NA; CDR3 DNA: TGTGCCAGCAGCGCGGTGGAGTATGGCTACACCTTC; CDR3 protein: CASSAVEYGYTF
D gene: NA; V gene: TRBV3-1/TRBV3-2; J gene: TRBJ1-3; CDR3 length: 17; clone size: NA; CDR3 DNA: TGTGCCAGCAGCCAGATTGCGACAGCCTATTCTGGAAACACCATATATTTT; CDR3 protein: CASSQIATAYSGNTIYF